This T cell receptor (beta chain) stems from a study of T-cell reconstitution after alpha-beta-depleted transplantation in children. The table lists this clonotype with many counts. CDR1 is SQVTM and CDR2 is ANQGSEA in the germline V gene. The length of the CDR3 is 14 residues. The ends were cut back, 3 bases at V and 8 bases at J, with 16 bases in the middle. Unique molecular identifiers tagged the TCRbeta library. TCRdb reanalysed the PCR reads using MiXCR and keeps one entry per CDR3 protein. The repertoire holds 240,000 or so distinct CDR3 sequences, with 12% as singletons. The TCR originated in a human donor who donated a stem cell graft to a child with acute lymphoblastic leukemia. The source material was PBMCs from the stem cell graft donor, sampled from the stem cell graft. V usage is TRBV29-1 and J usage is TRBJ1-4, with D maybe TRBD1 (6 bases). In DNA form, the CDR3 reads TGCAGCGTTGACCTGGGACACGGGAAGGAAAAACTGTTTTTT. Translation gives CSVDLGHGKEKLFF.